This T cell receptor beta chain was sequenced in a study of cytomegalovirus exposure and HLA in healthy donors. As for the study in general: Later, an analysis reported that the 130 or so validation repertoires had used the same platform as the approximately 720 first-cohort repertoires. Whole-study results and caveats: The investigators catalogued 150 to 200 TCR beta chains as cytomegalovirus-associated. Most observed TCR sequences were rare, whereas some public TCRs were detected in many donors. Within the approximately 110 validation repertoires, first-cohort TCR clusters tended to co-occur, according to a later analysis.

Germline values: CDR1 LNHDA, CDR2 SQIVND (reference sequence). The CDR3 loop spans 12 amino acids. The V end was cut by 3 bases, the J end by 11 bases, with 13 bases between. On this clone itself: Its antigen is undetermined.

Only in-frame clones appear in the TCRdb table, and some are missing; sequencing was by immunoSEQ multiplex PCR. The sample lists about 110,000 clones; roughly 90% were seen once. The chain carries TRBV19 and TRBJ1-1; D remains unclear. The sequence came from a woman younger than 35 in good health and CMV-seropositive. Material: PBMCs. The CDR3 nucleotides are TGTGCCAGTAGTATCGGGTTATCCTGGGCTTTCTTT. Its protein product is CASSIGLSWAFF.